These T cell receptor beta chains were read from a single sample in a study of Graves' ophthalmopathy and Graves' hyperthyroidism. TCRdb re-derived calls from the multiplex PCR reads in MiXCR, one entry per CDR3 protein. The sample contains approximately 540,000 distinct CDR3 sequences, under 45% of which appear only once. Sequenced: peripheral blood or thyroid tissue (not recorded which). Receptor source: an adult man with Graves' hyperthyroidism. CDR3s include the opening cysteine and the closing phenylalanine or tryptophan. A D gene is named only where the DNA matches it firmly. Where a row states a size, it is once, few, many or the class of an expanded clone; other rows omit it.

d_gene	j_gene	abundance	v_gene	CDR3aa	CDR3nt
TRBD1	TRBJ2-7	few	TRBV28	CASSWGQYARGSYEQYF	TGTGCCAGCAGTTGGGGACAGTACGCTCGGGGCTCCTACGAGCAGTACTTC
TRBD1	TRBJ1-1	NA	TRBV28	CASSSPVDRVNTEAFF	TGTGCCAGCTCAAGCCCTGTGGACAGGGTGAACACTGAAGCTTTCTTT
NA	TRBJ1-3	few	TRBV6-5	CASSYSGQLSGNTIYF	TGTGCCAGCAGTTATAGCGGACAGCTCTCTGGAAACACCATATATTTT
NA	TRBJ1-1	many	TRBV10-3	CAISEDREAFF	TGTGCCATCAGTGAGGACAGGGAAGCTTTCTTT
NA	TRBJ1-1	NA	TRBV11-2	CTSSLNSGTNTEAFF	TGTACCAGCAGCTTAAATTCGGGGACCAACACTGAAGCTTTCTTT
TRBD1	TRBJ1-1	many	TRBV25-1	CASTRGGIDTEAFF	TGTGCCAGCACCCGAGGGGGCATTGACACTGAAGCTTTCTTT
NA	TRBJ1-1	NA	TRBV24-1	CATSDFAQTEQFF	TGTGCCACCAGTGATTTTGCACAGACTGAGCAGTTCTTT
TRBD1	TRBJ1-3	NA	TRBV7-9	CASSPSGGNTVYF	TGTGCCAGCAGCCCCTCAGGGGGAAACACCGTATATTTC
TRBD1	TRBJ2-5	NA	TRBV29-1	CSVERSGGETQYF	TGCAGCGTTGAGAGGTCAGGGGGAGAGACCCAGTACTTC
NA	TRBJ2-1	NA	TRBV7-9	CASSLAQGRELGEQFF	TGTGCCAGCAGCTTAGCGCAGGGTAGGGAACTAGGTGAGCAGTTCTTC
TRBD1	TRBJ1-4	many	TRBV10-2	CASSTERGPNEKLFF	TGCGCCAGCAGCACGGAGAGGGGGCCTAATGAAAAACTGTTTTTT
NA	TRBJ1-3	many	TRBV12-3/TRBV12-4	CASSHRNTIYF	TGTGCCAGCAGTCACCGAAACACCATATATTTT
NA	TRBJ1-4	many	TRBV12-3/TRBV12-4	CASSLDNEGEKLFF	TGTGCCAGCAGTTTAGACAACGAGGGGGAAAAACTGTTTTTT
NA	TRBJ2-2	many	TRBV29-1	CSVEPGANTGELFF	TGCAGCGTTGAACCAGGGGCGAACACCGGGGAGCTGTTTTTT
NA	TRBJ1-6	NA	TRBV25-1	CASSENGAGLNSPLHF	TGTGCCAGCAGTGAAAACGGGGCAGGGCTAAATTCACCCCTCCACTTT
NA	TRBJ1-2	NA	TRBV20-1	CSASSIGPGTNGYTF	TGCAGTGCCAGTAGTATAGGTCCAGGGACGAATGGCTACACCTTC
NA	TRBJ1-5	NA	TRBV2	CASSESARGNQPQHF	TGTGCCAGCAGTGAAAGTGCCAGAGGCAATCAGCCCCAGCATTTT
NA	TRBJ1-2	few	TRBV30	CAWSAGFRDDGYTF	TGTGCCTGGAGTGCCGGGTTTCGGGATGATGGCTACACCTTC
TRBD2	TRBJ2-5	once	TRBV2	CASSERENQYF	TGTGCCAGCAGTGAGCGGGAGAATCAGTACTTC
NA	TRBJ1-1	many	TRBV7-9	CASSRRSGADNTEAFF	TGTGCCAGCAGCCGGCGGAGCGGAGCTGATAACACTGAAGCTTTCTTT
TRBD1	TRBJ2-2	NA	TRBV7-9	CASSHGPTGTGLITGELFF	TGTGCCAGCAGCCACGGGCCGACCGGGACAGGGTTAATAACCGGGGAGCTGTTTTTT
TRBD1	TRBJ2-6	many	TRBV6-5	CASSAEGASGANVLTF	TGTGCCAGCAGTGCCGAGGGGGCCTCTGGGGCCAACGTCCTGACTTTC
NA	TRBJ1-2	few	TRBV6-5	CASSYSSPNYGYTF	TGTGCCAGCAGTTACTCCTCTCCGAACTATGGCTACACCTTC
NA	TRBJ2-1	NA	TRBV25-1	CASSSSQPSAYNEQFF	TGTGCCAGCAGCTCGTCCCAGCCTAGCGCCTACAATGAGCAGTTCTTC
NA	TRBJ1-2	many	TRBV7-2	CASNPGGTANYGYTF	TGTGCCAGCAACCCCGGAGGGACTGCTAACTATGGCTACACCTTC
NA	TRBJ2-7	many	TRBV9	CASSEDDRDSSYEQYF	TGTGCCAGCAGTGAAGATGATCGGGACTCCTCCTACGAGCAGTACTTC
TRBD2	TRBJ2-7	many	TRBV7-9	CASSSFPGLLYEQYF	TGTGCCAGCAGCTCCTTCCCGGGACTACTCTACGAGCAGTACTTC
TRBD1	TRBJ1-1	NA	TRBV27	CASSFLGQGNTEAFF	TGTGCCAGCAGTTTCTTGGGACAGGGGAACACTGAAGCTTTCTTT
NA	TRBJ2-5	many	TRBV5-4	CASSFAQERETQYF	TGTGCCAGCAGCTTTGCACAGGAGCGAGAGACCCAGTACTTC
TRBD1	TRBJ2-7	NA	TRBV6-1	CASSETGQGACEQYF	TGTGCCAGCAGTGAAACCGGCCAGGGGGCCTGCGAGCAGTACTTC
NA	TRBJ2-5	NA	TRBV25-1	CATTRIGLETQYF	TGTGCCACGACGAGGATAGGGCTAGAGACCCAGTACTTC
NA	TRBJ2-7	NA	TRBV2	CASSVDRTGVNEQYF	TGTGCCAGCAGTGTAGACAGGACGGGGGTGAACGAGCAGTACTTC
NA	TRBJ2-5	many	TRBV6-5	CASRERGQGGQETQYF	TGTGCCAGCAGAGAGCGAGGACAGGGAGGGCAAGAGACCCAGTACTTC
TRBD2	TRBJ2-1	NA	TRBV29-1	CSGRGTSSYNEQFF	TGCAGCGGGCGGGGGACTAGTTCCTACAATGAGCAGTTCTTC
NA	TRBJ2-7	NA	TRBV7-9	CASSPLGLSSSEQYF	TGTGCCAGCTCACCACTCGGACTCTCTTCAAGCGAGCAGTACTTC
NA	TRBJ2-7	NA	TRBV7-2	CASSRTLGREQYF	TGTGCCAGCAGCCGGACGCTTGGGAGGGAGCAGTACTTC
TRBD1	TRBJ1-2	NA	TRBV10-1	CASSPRQGTFNGYTF	TGTGCCAGCAGCCCTCGACAGGGAACATTTAATGGCTACACCTTC